Presented here are 10 T cell receptor beta chains from one specimen sequenced in a study of cytomegalovirus exposure and HLA in healthy donors. Primers for the PCR totalled 60 Vbeta and 13 Jbeta. The protocol was immunoSEQ multiplex PCR, while the TCRdb copy is restricted to in-frame clones and leaves out a portion. Counted here are about 170,000 clones, 65% to 85% occurring once; the ten biggest clones make up about 4.4%. Sequenced: PBMCs. All receptors come from a woman aged 45-60 years in good health and CMV-seropositive.

This clone occurred once. The V call is TRBV27, the J call TRBJ1-5; the match to TRBD1 covers 7 bases. The germline CDR1 and CDR2 sequences are MNHEY and SMNVEV (reference sequence). The CDR3 has 14 amino acids. Losses at the gene ends were 5 bases for V and 7 bases for J; bases not matched to a gene: 8. The CDR3 spells CASSVTGARQPQHF. The CDR3 coding sequence is TGTGCCAGCAGTGTTACAGGGGCACGACAGCCCCAGCATTTT.

The chain links TRBV10-1 to TRBJ1-1; 7 bases fit TRBD1. V lost 8 bases and J lost 0; bases outside the gene matches: 3. The CDR3 runs 13 residues. CDR1 and CDR2 from the germline V gene are WNHNN and SYGVQD (reference sequence). As DNA, the CDR3 is TGCGCCAGCCGCAGGGGGGTGAACACTGAAGCTTTCTTT. Residues: CASRRGVNTEAFF.

Here the CDR3 reads CAPTGGGSNQPQHF. The CDR3, as DNA: TGTGCCCCCACGGGGGGGGGCAGCAATCAGCCCCAGCATTTT. The J gene is TRBJ1-5, the V gene TRBV6-6; the D gene is possibly TRBD1 (6 bases). Germline assignment: CDR1 MNHNY and CDR2 SVGAGI (reference sequence). Trimming removed 11 bases at V and 1 base at J, with 15 bases between. The CDR3 totals 14 residues.

This clone was observed once. V and J are TRBV6-1 and TRBJ1-2, with 8 bases that match TRBD1. This CDR3 has 15 amino acids. Germline V lookup: CDR1 MNHNS, CDR2 SASEGT. The trim removed 1 base at V and 8 bases at J, leaving 9 bases unmatched. For the CDR3, the DNA is TGTGCCAGCAGTGAAGGGAGGGGACAGGACCGGGGCTACACCTTC. As protein: CASSEGRGQDRGYTF.

The chain has TRBV28 and TRBJ2-3; D call uncertain. Germline V gene data show CDR1 as MDHEN and CDR2 as SYDVKM. The V gene lost 10 bases and the J gene lost 2 bases, with 19 bases spanning the gap. This CDR3 comprises 15 residues. The CDR3 reads CAISGVISATDTQYF. CDR3 in DNA: TGTGCCATTTCCGGAGTCATCTCAGCCACAGATACGCAGTATTTT. The full variable domain, rest sourced from reference TRBV28 and TRBJ2-3, is DVKVTQSSRYLVKRTGEKVFLECVQDMDHENMFWYRQDPGLGLRLIYFSYDVKMKEKGDIPEGYSVSREKKERFSLILESASTNQTSMYLCAISGVISATDTQYFGPGTRLTVL.

This chain joins TRBV5-1 and TRBJ2-1, with D possibly TRBD1 on 5 matching bases. V was pared by 6 bases and J by 0 bases, with 10 bases between. Germline loops: CDR1 SGHRS, CDR2 YFSETQ. The CDR3 totals 14 residues. In DNA, the CDR3 is TGCGCCAGCATGGACACCCGCTCCTACAATGAGCAGTTCTTC. Its translation is CASMDTRSYNEQFF.

This sequence joins TRBV29-1 and TRBJ1-2; the match to TRBD1 covers 10 bases. The CDR3 loop spans 14 amino acids. CDR1 and CDR2 from the germline V gene are SQVTM and ANQGSEA. Germline trimming cut 4 bases from V and 3 bases from J; bases unmatched to any gene: 5. The CDR3 here is CSVGETGGYYGYTF. Written as DNA, the CDR3 is TGCAGCGTTGGGGAGACAGGGGGCTACTATGGCTACACCTTC.

The chain links TRBV18 to TRBJ2-6, with TRBD1 matching 9 bases. V lost 3 bases to trimming and J lost 0 bases; unmatched junction nucleotides: 3. Germline V lookup: CDR1 KGHSH, CDR2 LQKENI. The CDR3 totals 17 residues. The DNA for the CDR3 is TGTGCCAGCTCACCGCCGACAGGGGGCTCTGGGGCCAACGTCCTGACTTTC. It is translated as CASSPPTGGSGANVLTF.

The chain is built from TRBV7-9 and TRBJ1-6; D gene ambiguous. V lost 1 base, J lost 4 bases, and 5 bases lay in between. The V gene's germline CDR1 is SEHNR and CDR2 FQNEAQ (reference sequence). The length of the CDR3 is 14 residues. CDR3 in amino acids: CASSLDSYNSPLHF. The CDR3 nucleotides read TGTGCCAGCAGCTTAGATAGTTATAATTCACCCCTCCACTTT.

For the CDR3, the DNA is TGCGCCAGCAGCCAAGAACTAGCAGATACGCAGTATTTT. As protein: CASSQELADTQYF. The genes are TRBV4-1 and TRBJ2-3, with a weak D call TRBD2 (5 bases). Per the germline V gene, CDR1 is MGHRA and CDR2 is YSYEKL. The V and J ends lost 0 bases and 4 bases respectively, with 5 bases between them. The CDR3 is 13 amino acids.